The 26 T cell receptor beta chains below all came from one sample that was sequenced in a study of vaccination effects on CD4 cells after COVID-19. CD4+ T cells were isolated after around 9 days of culture. Antigens of these TCRs are unknown. The repertoire was sequenced with immunoSEQ multiplex PCR; TCRdb's copy has only in-frame clones and lacks some. The sample lists over 65,000 clones, roughly 80% occurring once. This specimen consisted of CD4+ T cells from PBMCs cultured without peptide, obtained before COVID-19 vaccination. Source of these receptors: a human donor who received a COVID-19 vaccine.

The rearrangement links TRBV10-1 to TRBJ1-2, with unresolved D. Trimming took off 4 bases at V and 3 bases at J, with 15 bases between the two ends. The CDR3 runs 15 residues. Germline V lookup: CDR1 WNHNN, CDR2 SYGVQD (reference sequence). The CDR3 region is CASSGGRTWDYGYTF. CDR3 sequence (DNA): TGCGCCAGCAGTGGAGGAAGAACCTGGGACTATGGCTACACCTTC.

Here the CDR3 reads CASSHLKLDGELFF. The CDR3 DNA sequence: TGTGCCAGCAGTCACCTGAAACTGGACGGGGAGCTGTTTTTT. The chain links TRBV6-5 to TRBJ2-2; D call uncertain. V lost 5 bases to trimming and J lost 7 bases, with 14 bases between them. Germline-derived CDR1 and CDR2 are MNHEY and SVGAGI. The CDR3 is 14 amino acids.

The chain carries TRBV4-3 and TRBJ2-3; D gene ambiguous. V gave up 0 bases and J gave up 7 bases, with 8 bases separating them. The germline V gene encodes CDR1 LGHNA and CDR2 YSLEER. The CDR3 totals 13 residues. CDR3 in DNA: TGCGCCAGCAGCCAAGATCCTCGGAATACGCAGTATTTT. It specifies CASSQDPRNTQYF.

The chain couples TRBV6-1 to TRBJ2-7; D is ambiguous. Trimming removed 1 base from V and 6 bases from J, with 7 bases in between. The CDR3 totals 12 residues. The germline gives CDR1 MNHNS, CDR2 SASEGT. The CDR3 coding sequence is TGTGCCAGCAGTGAAGTGAAGGGCGAGCAGTACGTC. Translated, it gives CASSEVKGEQYV.

V gene TRBV6-1 combines with J gene TRBJ2-3; D is uncertain. V was shortened by 1 base and J by 4 bases, with 6 bases between the two germline ends. This CDR3 is 13 amino acids long. Germline values: CDR1 MNHNS, CDR2 SASEGT. The CDR3 protein is CASSEGWADTQYF. The CDR3 DNA sequence: TGTGCCAGCAGTGAAGGTTGGGCAGATACGCAGTATTTT.

The chain is built from TRBV19 and TRBJ2-3; TRBD1 matches 9 bases. Germline values: CDR1 LNHDA, CDR2 SQIVND (reference sequence). There are 16 residues in the CDR3. J gave up 5 bases and V 10 bases, and 16 bases lay outside the gene matches. The CDR3 region is CATNDPRDRAQDTQYF. The DNA of the CDR3 is TGTGCCACAAACGATCCCCGGGACAGGGCACAAGATACGCAGTATTTT.

This clone was counted a single time. This chain joins TRBV6-6 and TRBJ2-1, with no clear D. The length of the CDR3 is 11 residues. Germline V gene lookup returns CDR1 MNHNY and CDR2 SVGAGI (reference sequence). Deletions cut 4 bases from V and 5 bases from J, with 3 bases between. The CDR3 loop reads CASSSNNEQFF. The CDR3 DNA reads as TGTGCCAGCAGTTCAAACAATGAGCAGTTCTTC.

The chain links TRBV24-1 to TRBJ1-5; 8 bases are a match to TRBD1. Trimming removed 4 bases from V and 6 bases from J; junction bases left unmatched: 10. CDR1 and CDR2 (germline): KGHDR, SFDVKD. The CDR3 runs to 16 residues. This CDR3 reads CATSDTSDRGGQPQHF. DNA for the CDR3: TGTGCCACCAGTGACACGAGCGACAGGGGAGGTCAGCCCCAGCATTTT.

V usage is TRBV3-1 (or the pseudogene TRBV3-2) and J usage is TRBJ2-1; a weak D match, TRBD1 (6 bases). Trimming pared 4 bases from V and 8 bases from J, leaving 15 bases between. Per the germline V gene, CDR1 is LGHDT and CDR2 is YNNKEL (reference sequence). The CDR3 sequence is 14 residues long. The CDR3 reads CASSLRTGFDEQFF. Written as DNA, the CDR3 is TGTGCCAGCAGCCTACGAACAGGGTTCGATGAGCAGTTCTTC.

V and J are TRBV19 and TRBJ2-5, with 10 bases fitting TRBD2. The CDR3 has 16 amino acids. J was trimmed by 4 bases and V by 7 bases; bases with no gene match: 12. Germline V gives CDR1 LNHDA, CDR2 SQIVND (reference sequence). CDR3 amino acids: CASTKRDSGGRETQYF. The CDR3 DNA is TGTGCCAGTACGAAAAGGGATAGCGGGGGGAGAGAGACCCAGTACTTC.

The CDR3 spells CASRGDAYNSPLHF. CDR3 nucleotides: TGCGCCAGCAGAGGGGATGCCTATAATTCACCCCTCCACTTT. The chain joins TRBV5-1 to TRBJ1-6; D is possibly TRBD1 (5 bases). V lost 5 bases, J lost 2 bases, and 8 bases lay in between. CDR1 is SGHRS and CDR2 is YFSETQ in the germline V gene. This CDR3 region has 14 residues.

V gene TRBV20-1 combines with J gene TRBJ2-1, with 7 bases aligning to TRBD2. The CDR3 is 13 residues long. Germline V gives CDR1 DFQATT, CDR2 SNEGSKA (reference sequence). Trimming cost V 3 bases and J 6 bases; bases outside gene matches: 5. Here the CDR3 reads CSASRGVLNEQFF. The DNA for the CDR3 is TGCAGTGCTAGTCGGGGGGTGCTCAATGAGCAGTTCTTC.

V gene TRBV24-1 combines with J gene TRBJ1-2; D not resolved. Trimming cost V 4 bases and J 0 bases, with 2 bases left between them. In germline, CDR1 is KGHDR, CDR2 SFDVKD. CDR3 size: 12 residues. The CDR3 DNA reads as TGTGCCACCAGTGACTCTAACTATGGCTACACCTTC. It is translated as CATSDSNYGYTF.

V usage is TRBV11-3 and J usage is TRBJ1-3; no definite D call. The germline gives CDR1 SGHNT, CDR2 YENEEA. Between the trimmed V and J ends, which lost 3 bases and 4 bases, there was a span of 7 bases. There are 13 residues in the CDR3. CDR3 residues: CASSFGAGNTIYF. Written as DNA, the CDR3 is TGTGCCAGCAGCTTTGGAGCGGGAAACACCATATATTTT.

DNA for the CDR3: TGTGCCAGCAGTTCACTTCGTAATAGCAATCAGCCCCAGCATTTT. Its protein product is CASSSLRNSNQPQHF. The chain carries TRBV2 and TRBJ1-5; D gene unclear. CDR3 length: 15 residues. CDR1 SNHLY and CDR2 FYNNEI come from the germline V gene. The ends were cut back, 5 bases at V and 0 bases at J, with 11 bases in the middle. The full variable domain, its missing parts supplied by reference TRBV2 and TRBJ1-5, is EPEVTQTPSHQVTQMGQEVILRCVPISNHLYFYWYRQILGQKVEFLVSFYNNEISEKSEIFDDQFSVERPDGSNFTLKIRSTKLEDSAMYFCASSSLRNSNQPQHFGDGTRLSIL.

V and J are TRBV6-5 and TRBJ1-1; 8 bases are a match to TRBD1. The CDR3 totals 15 residues. The trim removed 0 bases at V and 3 bases at J, leaving 3 bases unmatched. In germline, CDR1 is MNHEY, CDR2 SVGAGI. The CDR3 sequence is CASSYSGQGHTEAFF. CDR3 DNA sequence: TGTGCCAGCAGTTACTCTGGACAGGGTCACACTGAAGCTTTCTTT.

This clone was seen a few times. The chain links TRBV29-1 to TRBJ1-1; D perhaps matches TRBD1 (5 bases). Trimming cost V 4 bases and J 1 base, with 13 bases left between them. Germline V gene sequence: CDR1 SQVTM, CDR2 ANQGSEA. The CDR3 totals 14 residues. The CDR3 region is CSVVFRQGNTEAFF. DNA for the CDR3: TGCAGCGTTGTATTTCGTCAGGGGAACACTGAAGCTTTCTTT.

The chain uses TRBV6-6 and TRBJ1-1; D is unresolved. CDR1 is MNHNY and CDR2 is SVGAGI in the germline V gene (reference sequence). Trimming took 3 bases from V and 2 from J, leaving 13 bases between them. This CDR3 contains 15 residues. The CDR3 reads CASSYDPADNTEAFF. The CDR3 DNA reads as TGTGCCAGCAGTTATGATCCGGCGGATAACACTGAAGCTTTCTTT.

The chain recombines TRBV27 with TRBJ2-2, with D hard to call. The CDR3 length is 12 residues. CDR1 and CDR2 (germline): MNHEY, SMNVEV (reference sequence). Trimming removed 4 bases from V and 3 bases from J, with 3 bases in between. CDR3 in amino acids: CASSWDTGELFF. The CDR3, as DNA: TGTGCCAGCAGTTGGGACACCGGGGAGCTGTTTTTT.

This clone was found a few times. This chain joins TRBV6-1 and TRBJ2-7; D is undetermined. Germline CDR1 is MNHNS and CDR2 is SASEGT. This CDR3 contains 12 residues. V dropped 1 base and J dropped 4 bases, with 5 bases sitting between them. CDR3 sequence reads: CASSEGAYEQYV. In DNA, the CDR3 is TGTGCCAGCAGTGAAGGGGCTTACGAGCAGTACGTC.

V and J are TRBV4-3 and TRBJ1-3; weak D call: TRBD1 (5 bases). This CDR3 comprises 15 residues. With 4 bases removed from V and 1 base from J, the gap between germline ends came to 11 bases. In germline, CDR1 is LGHNA, CDR2 YSLEER. Here the CDR3 DNA reads TGCGCCAGCAGCCGAGGGACCGAGTCTGGAAACACCATATATTTT. Amino acids: CASSRGTESGNTIYF.

This chain joins TRBV6-5 and TRBJ2-7; D might be TRBD1 (6 bases). Germline V gene sequence: CDR1 MNHEY, CDR2 SVGAGI. Trimming pared 10 bases from V and 1 base from J, leaving 17 bases between. The length of the CDR3 is 14 residues. CDR3 DNA: TGTGCCACCCGACAGGACCTACGTTCCTACGAGCAGTACGTC. Encoded protein: CATRQDLRSYEQYV.

The chain uses TRBV21-1 and TRBJ2-7. TRBV21-1 is shown as a pseudogene. The CDR3 contains 18 residues. DNA of the CDR3: TGTGCCAGCAGCGCGCCAGTCCGGGACAAGGGACTGACCTACGAGCAGTACGTC. Translation gives CASSAPVRDKGLTYEQYV.

The rearrangement joins TRBV4-3 to TRBJ1-4; D may be TRBD1 (5 bases). The length of the CDR3 is 18 residues. Trimming took 0 bases from V and 5 from J, leaving 19 bases between them. Germline CDR1 LGHNA, CDR2 YSLEER. CDR3 coding DNA: TGCGCCAGCAGCCAAGAACGGGCAGGGCTAGATCTCAATGAAAAACTGTTTTTT. As protein: CASSQERAGLDLNEKLFF.

V is TRBV11-2 and J is TRBJ2-5; D not certain. The V end lost 4 bases, the J end lost 0 bases, and 12 bases lay between the germline ends. Germline CDR1 reads SGHAT; CDR2 reads FQNNGV. The CDR3 runs to 15 residues. As DNA, the CDR3 is TGTGCCAGCAGCTCAAGACCCCACAACCAAGAGACCCAGTACTTC. Its translation is CASSSRPHNQETQYF.

As DNA, the CDR3 is TGTGCCAGCAGCTCCTACGAGACAGGGAATGGCTACACCTTC. This encodes CASSSYETGNGYTF. The chain combines TRBV7-2 with TRBJ1-2, with 7 bases lining up with TRBD1. This CDR3 has 14 residues. CDR1 and CDR2 (germline): SGHTA, FQGNSA. Trimming removed 4 bases from V and 6 bases from J; junction bases left unmatched: 8.